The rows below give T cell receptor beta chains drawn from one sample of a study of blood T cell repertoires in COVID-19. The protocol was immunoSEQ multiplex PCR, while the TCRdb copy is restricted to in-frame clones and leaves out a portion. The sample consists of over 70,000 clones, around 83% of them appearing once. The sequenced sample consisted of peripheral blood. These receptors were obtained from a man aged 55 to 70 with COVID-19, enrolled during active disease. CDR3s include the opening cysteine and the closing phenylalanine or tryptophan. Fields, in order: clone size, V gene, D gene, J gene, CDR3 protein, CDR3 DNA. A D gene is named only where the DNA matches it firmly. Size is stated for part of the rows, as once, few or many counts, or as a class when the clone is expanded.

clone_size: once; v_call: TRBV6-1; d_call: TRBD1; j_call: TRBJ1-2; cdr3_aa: CASSDGQAVGGGGYTF; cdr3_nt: TGTGCCAGCAGTGACGGACAGGCCGTCGGGGGTGGAGGCTACACCTTC
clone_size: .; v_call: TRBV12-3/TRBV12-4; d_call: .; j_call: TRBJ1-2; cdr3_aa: CASSYKQALYTF; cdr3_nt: TGTGCCAGCAGTTACAAACAGGCCCTCTACACCTTC
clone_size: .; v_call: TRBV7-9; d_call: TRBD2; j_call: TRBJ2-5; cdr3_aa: CASSSRGGAGETQYF; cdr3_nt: TGTGCCAGCAGCTCTCGCGGGGGGGCTGGGGAGACCCAGTACTTC
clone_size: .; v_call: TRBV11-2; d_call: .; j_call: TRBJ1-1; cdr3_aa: CASSFNLGEAFF; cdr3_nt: TGTGCCAGCAGCTTCAACCTCGGTGAAGCTTTCTTT
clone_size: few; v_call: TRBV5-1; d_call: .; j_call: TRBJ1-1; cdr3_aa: CASSLAPGVNTEAFF; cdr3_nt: TGCGCCAGCAGCTTGGCACCGGGGGTGAACACTGAAGCTTTCTTT
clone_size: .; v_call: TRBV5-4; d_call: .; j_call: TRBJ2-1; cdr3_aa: CASSLDYESSYNEQFF; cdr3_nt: TGTGCCAGCAGCTTGGACTACGAGAGCTCCTACAATGAGCAGTTCTTC
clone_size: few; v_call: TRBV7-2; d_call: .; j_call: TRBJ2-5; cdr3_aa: CASSSLPEETQYF; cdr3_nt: TGTGCCAGCAGCTCTCTCCCCGAAGAGACCCAGTACTTC
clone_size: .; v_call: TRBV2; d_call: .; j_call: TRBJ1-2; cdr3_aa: CASRGQVGGYTF; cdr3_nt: TGTGCCAGCAGAGGCCAGGTAGGCGGCTACACCTTC
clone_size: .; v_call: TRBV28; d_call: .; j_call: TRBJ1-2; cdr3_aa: CASSQGGNDYGYTF; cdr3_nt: TGTGCCAGCAGTCAGGGCGGAAACGACTATGGCTACACCTTC
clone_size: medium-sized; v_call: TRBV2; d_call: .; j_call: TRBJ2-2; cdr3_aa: CASSLGSTNTGELFF; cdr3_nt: TGTGCCAGCAGCCTCGGGAGTACGAACACCGGGGAGCTGTTTTTT
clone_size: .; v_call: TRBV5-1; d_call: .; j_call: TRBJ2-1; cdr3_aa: CASSIIGESYNEQFF; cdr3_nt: TGCGCCAGCAGCATCATCGGGGAATCCTACAATGAGCAGTTCTTC
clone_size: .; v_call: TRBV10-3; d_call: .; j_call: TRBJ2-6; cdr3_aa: CAIRETVTGANVLTF; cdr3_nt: TGTGCCATCAGAGAAACAGTTACTGGGGCCAACGTCCTGACTTTC
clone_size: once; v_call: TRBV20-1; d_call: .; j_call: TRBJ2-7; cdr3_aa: CSAQGTYEQYF; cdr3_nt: TGCAGTGCTCAGGGGACCTACGAGCAGTACTTC
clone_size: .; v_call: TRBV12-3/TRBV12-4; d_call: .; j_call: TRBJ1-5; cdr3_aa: CASRRQNQPQHF; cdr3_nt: TGTGCCAGCAGACGACAGAATCAGCCCCAGCATTTT
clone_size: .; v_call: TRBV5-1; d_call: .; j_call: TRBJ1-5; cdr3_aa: CASSSWGDSNQPQHF; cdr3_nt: TGCGCCAGCAGCTCTTGGGGGGATAGCAATCAGCCCCAGCATTTT
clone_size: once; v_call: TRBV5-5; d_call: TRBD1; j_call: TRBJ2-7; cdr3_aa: CASSSRTGSYEQYF; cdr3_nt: TGTGCCAGCAGCTCCAGGACAGGGAGCTACGAGCAGTACTTC
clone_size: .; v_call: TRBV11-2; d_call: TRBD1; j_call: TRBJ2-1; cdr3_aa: CASSPGQGEQFF; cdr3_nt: TGTGCCAGCAGCCCAGGACAGGGGGAGCAGTTCTTC
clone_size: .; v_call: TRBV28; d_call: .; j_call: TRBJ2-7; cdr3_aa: CASSFPGSGEQYF; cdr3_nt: TGTGCCAGCAGTTTCCCCGGGTCCGGCGAGCAGTACTTC
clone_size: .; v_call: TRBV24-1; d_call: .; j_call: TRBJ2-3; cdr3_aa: CATSDVNRKDTQYF; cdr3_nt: TGTGCCACCAGTGATGTCAACAGAAAAGATACGCAGTATTTT
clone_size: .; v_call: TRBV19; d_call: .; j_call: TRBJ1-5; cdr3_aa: CASSITPQGNQPQHF; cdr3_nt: TGTGCCAGTAGTATAACCCCACAGGGCAATCAGCCCCAGCATTTT
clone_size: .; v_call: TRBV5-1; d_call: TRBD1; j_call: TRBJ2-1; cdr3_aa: CASRPVYRGSTYNEQFF; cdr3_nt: TGCGCCAGCAGACCCGTTTACAGGGGATCGACGTACAATGAGCAGTTCTTC
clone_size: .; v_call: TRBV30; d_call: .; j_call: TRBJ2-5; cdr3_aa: CAWSPSETQYF; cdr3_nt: TGTGCCTGGAGTCCCTCGGAGACCCAGTACTTC
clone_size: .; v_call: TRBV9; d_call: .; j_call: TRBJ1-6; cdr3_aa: CASSVASGWLASPLHF; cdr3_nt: TGTGCCAGCAGCGTAGCTTCAGGATGGTTGGCATCACCCCTCCACTTT
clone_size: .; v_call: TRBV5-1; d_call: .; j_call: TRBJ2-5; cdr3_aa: CASRPGVGGPTREETQYF; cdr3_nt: TGCGCCAGCAGGCCGGGAGTCGGGGGGCCAACAAGGGAAGAGACCCAGTACTTC
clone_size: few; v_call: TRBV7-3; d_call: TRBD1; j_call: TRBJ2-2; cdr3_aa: CASSLGETGVAGELFF; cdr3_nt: TGTGCCAGCAGCTTGGGAGAGACAGGGGTGGCCGGGGAGCTGTTTTTT
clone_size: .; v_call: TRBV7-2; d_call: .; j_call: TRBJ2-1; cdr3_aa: CASSSSRFEQFF; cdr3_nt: TGTGCCAGCAGCTCTTCTAGATTCGAGCAGTTCTTC
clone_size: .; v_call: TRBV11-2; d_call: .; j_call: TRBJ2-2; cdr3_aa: CASSVGLTGELFF; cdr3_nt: TGTGCCAGCAGCGTAGGGCTGACCGGGGAGCTGTTTTTT
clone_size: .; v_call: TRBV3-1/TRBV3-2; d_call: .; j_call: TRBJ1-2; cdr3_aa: CASSQGSGGNYGYTF; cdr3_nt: TGTGCCAGCAGCCAAGGTAGCGGGGGTAACTATGGCTACACCTTC
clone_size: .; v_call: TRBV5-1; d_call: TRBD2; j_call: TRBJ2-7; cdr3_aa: CASRTGTSGIEYF; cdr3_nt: TGCGCCAGCAGAACCGGGACTAGCGGGATCGAGTACTTC
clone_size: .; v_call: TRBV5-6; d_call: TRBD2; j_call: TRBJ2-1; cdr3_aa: CASSRPAGEYNEQFF; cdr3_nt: TGTGCCAGCAGCCGCCCCGCGGGGGAGTACAATGAGCAGTTCTTC
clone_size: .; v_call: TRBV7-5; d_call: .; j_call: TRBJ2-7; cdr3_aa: CVRSLEARGWEQYF; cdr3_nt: TGTGTCAGAAGCTTAGAAGCCCGGGGTTGGGAGCAGTACTTC
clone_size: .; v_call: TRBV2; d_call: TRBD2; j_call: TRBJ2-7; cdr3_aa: CASSEEASGRYRSYEQYF; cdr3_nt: TGTGCCAGCAGTGAAGAGGCTAGCGGGAGGTACCGATCCTACGAGCAGTACTTC
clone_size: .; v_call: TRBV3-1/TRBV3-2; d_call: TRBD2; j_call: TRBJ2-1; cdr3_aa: CASSQLANSGGIYNEQFF; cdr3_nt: TGTGCCAGCAGCCAGTTGGCCAATAGCGGGGGGATATACAATGAGCAGTTCTTC
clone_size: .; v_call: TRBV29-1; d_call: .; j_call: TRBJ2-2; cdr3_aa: CSVQGGVDTGELFF; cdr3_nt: TGCAGCGTTCAAGGGGGGGTCGACACCGGGGAGCTGTTTTTT
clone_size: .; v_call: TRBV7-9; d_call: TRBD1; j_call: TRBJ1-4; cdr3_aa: CASTSGTGLIGEKLFF; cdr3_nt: TGTGCCAGCACTTCCGGGACAGGGTTGATCGGTGAAAAACTGTTTTTT
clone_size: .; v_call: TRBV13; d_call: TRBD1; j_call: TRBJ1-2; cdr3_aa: CASSFGQGPTYGYTF; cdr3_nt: TGTGCCAGCAGCTTCGGACAGGGACCCACCTATGGCTACACCTTC
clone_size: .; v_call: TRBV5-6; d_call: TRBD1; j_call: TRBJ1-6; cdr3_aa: CASSFRDREGHPHF; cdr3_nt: TGTGCCAGCAGCTTCCGGGACAGGGAGGGTCATCCCCACTTT
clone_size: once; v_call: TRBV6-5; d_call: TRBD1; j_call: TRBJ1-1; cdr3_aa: CASSLGTGEAFF; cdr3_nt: TGTGCCAGCAGCCTAGGGACAGGAGAAGCTTTCTTT
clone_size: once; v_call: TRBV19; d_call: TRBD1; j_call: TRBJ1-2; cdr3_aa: CATQTGDHYGYTF; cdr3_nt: TGTGCCACTCAGACAGGGGACCACTATGGCTACACCTTC
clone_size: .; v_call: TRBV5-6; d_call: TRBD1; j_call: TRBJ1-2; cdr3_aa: CASSQGQGEGYTF; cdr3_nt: TGTGCCAGCAGCCAGGGACAGGGAGAAGGCTACACCTTC
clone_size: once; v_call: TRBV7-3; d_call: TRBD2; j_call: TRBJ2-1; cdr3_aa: CASSYRLAGEQFF; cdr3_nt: TGTGCCAGCAGCTACCGACTAGCGGGAGAACAGTTCTTC
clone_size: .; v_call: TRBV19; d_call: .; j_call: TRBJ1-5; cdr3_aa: CASSLNLRTEIVGNQPQHF; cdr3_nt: TGTGCCAGTAGTCTAAACCTAAGAACCGAAATTGTTGGCAATCAGCCCCAGCATTTT
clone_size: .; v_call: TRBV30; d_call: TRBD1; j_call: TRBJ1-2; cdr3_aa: CAWRATGASSTF; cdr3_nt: TGTGCCTGGAGGGCGACAGGGGCGTCCTCCACCTTC
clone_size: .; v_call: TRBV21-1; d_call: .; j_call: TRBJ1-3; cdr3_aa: CASRVTGAGNTIYF; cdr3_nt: TGTGCCAGCAGGGTGACAGGGGCAGGAAACACCATATATTTT
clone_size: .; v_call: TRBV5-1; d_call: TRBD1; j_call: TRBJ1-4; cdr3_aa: CASSLLGQGSFGEKLFF; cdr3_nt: TGCGCCAGCAGCTTGTTGGGACAGGGTAGTTTCGGTGAAAAACTGTTTTTT
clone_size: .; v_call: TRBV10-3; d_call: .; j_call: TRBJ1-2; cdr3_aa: CAITPVVAGMGYTF; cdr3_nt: TGTGCCATCACCCCGGTCGTGGCAGGGATGGGCTACACCTTC
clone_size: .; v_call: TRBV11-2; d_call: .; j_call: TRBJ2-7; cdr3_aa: CASSPLNRVGRYEQYF; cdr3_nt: TGTGCCAGCAGCCCACTTAATAGGGTAGGGAGATACGAGCAGTACTTC
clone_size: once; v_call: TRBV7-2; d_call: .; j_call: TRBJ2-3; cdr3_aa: CASSLGHSSTDTQYF; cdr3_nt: TGTGCCAGCAGCTTAGGACATAGTAGCACAGATACGCAGTATTTT
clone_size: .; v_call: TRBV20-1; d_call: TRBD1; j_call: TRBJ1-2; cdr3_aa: CSASGDRGTRF; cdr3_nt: TGCAGTGCTAGCGGGGACAGGGGAACCCGCTTC
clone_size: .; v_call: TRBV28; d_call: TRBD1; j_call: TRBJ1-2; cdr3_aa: CAAAAWTGSYFGYTF; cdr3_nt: TGTGCTGCAGCCGCCTGGACAGGATCTTACTTTGGCTACACCTTC
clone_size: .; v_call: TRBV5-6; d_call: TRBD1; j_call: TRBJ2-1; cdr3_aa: CASSQLGTASYNEQFF; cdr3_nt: TGTGCCAGCAGCCAACTGGGGACAGCGTCCTACAATGAGCAGTTCTTC
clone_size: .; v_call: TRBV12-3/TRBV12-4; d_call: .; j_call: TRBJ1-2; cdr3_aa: CASSLQGDYGYTF; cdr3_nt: TGTGCCAGCAGCTTACAGGGTGACTATGGCTACACCTTC
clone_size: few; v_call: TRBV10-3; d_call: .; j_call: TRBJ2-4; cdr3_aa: CAISEDRRGDIQYF; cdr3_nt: TGTGCCATCAGTGAGGACAGGCGAGGGGACATTCAGTACTTC
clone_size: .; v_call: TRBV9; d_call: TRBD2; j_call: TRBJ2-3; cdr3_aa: CASSASLAFMDTQYF; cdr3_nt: TGTGCCAGCAGCGCCTCACTAGCGTTCATGGATACGCAGTATTTT
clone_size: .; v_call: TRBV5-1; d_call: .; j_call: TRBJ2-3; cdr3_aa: CASSSTPSTDTQYF; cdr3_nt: TGCGCCAGCAGCTCGACACCTAGCACAGATACGCAGTATTTT
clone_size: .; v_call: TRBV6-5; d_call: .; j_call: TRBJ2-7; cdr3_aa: CASRTPRGYEQYF; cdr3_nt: TGTGCCAGCAGAACCCCTCGGGGCTACGAGCAGTACTTC
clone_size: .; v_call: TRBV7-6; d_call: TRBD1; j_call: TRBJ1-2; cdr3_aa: CASSPGQFHANYGYTF; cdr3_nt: TGTGCCAGCAGCCCGGGACAGTTCCATGCGAACTATGGCTACACCTTC